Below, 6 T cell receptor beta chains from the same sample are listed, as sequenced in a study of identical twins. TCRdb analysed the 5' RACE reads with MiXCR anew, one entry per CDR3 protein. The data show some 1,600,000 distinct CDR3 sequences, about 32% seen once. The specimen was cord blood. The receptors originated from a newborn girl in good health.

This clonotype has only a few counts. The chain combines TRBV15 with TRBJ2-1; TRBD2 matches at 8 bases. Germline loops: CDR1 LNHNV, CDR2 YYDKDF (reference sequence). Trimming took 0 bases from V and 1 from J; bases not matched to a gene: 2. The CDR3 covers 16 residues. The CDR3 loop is CATSRDGGGSYNEQFF. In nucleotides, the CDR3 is TGTGCCACCAGCAGAGATGGCGGGGGGTCCTACAATGAGCAGTTCTTC.

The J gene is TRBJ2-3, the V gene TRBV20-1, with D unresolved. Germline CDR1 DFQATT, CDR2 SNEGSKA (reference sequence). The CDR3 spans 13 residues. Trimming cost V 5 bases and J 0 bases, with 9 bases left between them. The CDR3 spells CSAAEASTDTQYF. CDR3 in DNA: TGCAGTGCTGCAGAGGCGAGCACAGATACGCAGTATTTT.

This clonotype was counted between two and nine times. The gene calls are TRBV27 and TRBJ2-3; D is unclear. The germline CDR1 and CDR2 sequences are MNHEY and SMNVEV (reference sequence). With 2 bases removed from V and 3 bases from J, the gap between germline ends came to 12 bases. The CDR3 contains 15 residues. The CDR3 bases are TGTGCCAGCAGTTTAAGGAGTTCCCTTACAGATACGCAGTATTTT. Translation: CASSLRSSLTDTQYF.

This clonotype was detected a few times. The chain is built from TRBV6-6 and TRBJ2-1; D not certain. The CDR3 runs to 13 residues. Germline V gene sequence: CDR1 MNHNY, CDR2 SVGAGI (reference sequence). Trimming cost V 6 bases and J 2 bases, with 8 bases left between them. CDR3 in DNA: TGTGCCAGCAGGGACCTACCCTACAATGAGCAGTTCTTC. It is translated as CASRDLPYNEQFF.

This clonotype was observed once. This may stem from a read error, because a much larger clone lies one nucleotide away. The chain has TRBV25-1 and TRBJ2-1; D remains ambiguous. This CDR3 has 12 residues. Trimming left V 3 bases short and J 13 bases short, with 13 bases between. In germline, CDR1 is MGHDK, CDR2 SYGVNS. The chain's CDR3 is CASSEEQETQFF. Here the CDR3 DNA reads TGTGCCAGCAGTGAGGAACAAGAGACCCAGTTCTTC. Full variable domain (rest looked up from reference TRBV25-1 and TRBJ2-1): EADIYQTPRYLVIGTGKKITLECSQTMGHDKMYWYQQDPGMELHLIHYSYGVNSTEKGDLSSESTVSRIRTEHFPLTLESARPSHTSQYLCASSEEQETQFFGPGTRLTVL.

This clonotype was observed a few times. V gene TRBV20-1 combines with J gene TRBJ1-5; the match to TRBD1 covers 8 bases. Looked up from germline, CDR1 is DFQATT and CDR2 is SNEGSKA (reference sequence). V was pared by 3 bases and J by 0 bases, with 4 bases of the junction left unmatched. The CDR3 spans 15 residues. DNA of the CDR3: TGCAGTGCTAGTCGACAGGGGAATAGCAATCAGCCCCAGCATTTT. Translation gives CSASRQGNSNQPQHF.